Sequencing of this T cell receptor beta chain was carried out in a study of tumor-infiltrating lymphocytes in localized non-small cell lung cancer. Study-wide findings and caveats: Different pieces of the same tissue went to different assays, confounding technical variation with intratumor heterogeneity.

The assay was immunoSEQ multiplex PCR, and TCRdb's table has in-frame clones only and misses some. The profile shows some 7,100 clones, around 60% of them singletons. This clone was counted only a few times. Its antigen is currently unknown. CDR3 length: 15 residues. Germline CDR1 is LGHNT and CDR2 is FRNRAP. The V end lost 5 bases, the J end lost 3 bases, and 16 bases lay between the germline ends. The genes are TRBV12-5 and TRBJ1-2, with a tentative D call TRBD1 (6 bases). Sequencing was done on a sample of uninvolved lung tissue not adjacent to the tumor. This sequence was found in a human donor with non-small cell lung cancer. Here the CDR3 reads CASGPPLKGDYGYTF. Written as DNA, the CDR3 is TGTGCTAGTGGTCCTCCACTTAAGGGGGACTATGGCTACACCTTC.